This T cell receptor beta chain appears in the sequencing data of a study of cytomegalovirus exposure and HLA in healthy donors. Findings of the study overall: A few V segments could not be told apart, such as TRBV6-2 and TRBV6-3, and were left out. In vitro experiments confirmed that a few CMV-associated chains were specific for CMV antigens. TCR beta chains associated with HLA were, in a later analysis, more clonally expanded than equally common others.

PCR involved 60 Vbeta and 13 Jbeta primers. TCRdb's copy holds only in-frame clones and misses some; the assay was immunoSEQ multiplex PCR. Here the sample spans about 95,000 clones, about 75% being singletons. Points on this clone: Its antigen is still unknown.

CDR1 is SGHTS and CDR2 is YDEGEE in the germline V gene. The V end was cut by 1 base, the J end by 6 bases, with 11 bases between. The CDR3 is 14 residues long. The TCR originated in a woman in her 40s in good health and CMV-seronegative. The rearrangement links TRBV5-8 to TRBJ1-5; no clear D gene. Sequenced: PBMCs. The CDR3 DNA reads TGTGCCAGCAGCTTGTGGAGGGCCGGTCAGCCCCAGCATTTT. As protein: CASSLWRAGQPQHF. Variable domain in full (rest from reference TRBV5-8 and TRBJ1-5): EAGVTQSPTHLIKTRGQQATLRCSPISGHTSVYWYQQALGLGLQFLLWYDEGEERNRGNFPPRFSGRQFPNYSSELNVNALELEDSALYLCASSLWRAGQPQHFGDGTRLSIL.